This T cell receptor beta chain was identified during a study of CD8+ T cells in alopecia areata. At the level of the study: Treated patients were dosed with oral tofacitinib, taking 5 to 10 mg twice daily. Dosing spanned 6 to 18 months on tofacitinib, then 6 months off drug.

As to treatment: oral pan-JAK inhibitor, 5-10 mg twice daily. Punch biopsies of lesional scalp, plus peripheral blood, were taken from alopecia areata patients. Sorted populations comprised CD4+ and CD8+ T cells obtained from PBMCs. RNA extraction and reverse transcription yielded cDNA as sequencing template. Clones were sequenced by immunoSEQ multiplex PCR, and TCRdb holds only the in-frame ones, with some missing. Seen here are approximately 150,000 clones, roughly nine tenths observed once, and the top ten hold under 15%. Germline V CDR1 and CDR2: ENHRY, SYGVKD. V lost 3 bases, J lost 3 bases, and 9 bases lay in between. The CDR3 totals 13 residues.

This material consisted of CD8+ T cells sorted from blood, taken at week 4, from a patient treated with tofacitinib. The rearrangement links TRBV10-3 to TRBJ2-7; D unresolved. This TCR came from a human donor with alopecia areata. As DNA, the CDR3 is TGTGCCATCAGTGAAAACTCCCGCTACGAGCAGTACTTC. This sequence encodes CAISENSRYEQYF.